The 18 T cell receptor beta chains reported below all come from one sample, sequenced in a study of post-analysis software for immune sequencing data (dated by TCRdb to between 2014 and 2016). The paper as a whole reports these results and caveats: Roughly 5 TRBV segments, including TRBV5-6, TRBV5-1 and TRBV20-1, were significantly more frequent in patients than controls.

The receptor library was made with PCR. The listed sequencing device is Illumina HiSeq 2500. To reduce PCR and sequencing biases, unique molecular identifiers were incorporated into the TCR beta cDNA libraries. The public reads were reprocessed in TCRdb via fastp at Q25 and MiXCR, keeping in-frame beta chains. Here each entry gathers all rows of one CDR3 protein and keeps the most common genes and DNA. The sample contains 500,000 to 600,000 distinct CDR3 sequences, 44% of them found a single time. Of the sample, under 2% falls within the top ten clones. Their antigens remain unidentified. The material sequenced was blood. The receptors were sampled from a girl aged 5-17 years with multiple sclerosis.

This clonotype was found many times. The rearrangement links TRBV27 to TRBJ2-7; D is undetermined. The germline V gene has CDR1 MNHEY and CDR2 SMNVEV (reference sequence). Trimming took 5 bases from V and 2 from J, leaving 7 bases between them. The CDR3 loop spans 12 amino acids. The CDR3 nucleotides read TGTGCCAGCAGTCCCCTCACCTACGAGCAGTACTTC. Translated, it gives CASSPLTYEQYF.

This chain joins TRBV20-1 and TRBJ2-7; TRBD2 might be the D (5 bases). The CDR3 contains 11 residues. The ends were cut back, 3 bases at V and 7 bases at J, with 10 bases in the middle. CDR1 DFQATT and CDR2 SNEGSKA come from the germline V gene (reference sequence). In nucleotides, the CDR3 is TGCAGTGCTAGTCGGGGTAGTGAGCAGTACTTC. Encoded protein: CSASRGSEQYF.

The rearrangement links TRBV20-1 to TRBJ2-5, with 11 bases identical to TRBD2. Germline assignment: CDR1 DFQATT and CDR2 SNEGSKA (reference sequence). V was clipped by 6 bases and J by 5 bases; unmatched bases: 11. This CDR3 region has 15 residues. The CDR3 sequence is CSAQDTSGSGETQYF. In DNA form, the CDR3 reads TGCAGTGCGCAAGATACTAGCGGGAGCGGTGAGACCCAGTACTTC.

This sequence joins TRBV4-2 and TRBJ1-1, with D perhaps matching TRBD1 (6 bases). The V and J ends lost 5 bases and 1 base respectively, with 20 bases between them. The CDR3 sequence is 17 residues long. CDR1 and CDR2 from the germline V gene are LGHNA and YNFKEQ. For the CDR3, the DNA is TGTGCCAGCAGCTCCACCGGGACATCGTTTACGAACACTGAAGCTTTCTTT. This sequence encodes CASSSTGTSFTNTEAFF.

The rearrangement uses TRBV2 and TRBJ2-3; the match to TRBD2 covers 7 bases. The CDR3 runs 14 residues. CDR1 is SNHLY, CDR2 FYNNEI, per germline. V lost 3 bases and J lost 2; bases outside the gene matches: 2. The CDR3 loop reads CASSEGGFTDTQYF. CDR3 bases: TGTGCCAGCAGTGAGGGAGGGTTCACAGATACGCAGTATTTT.

This clonotype was counted a single time. The V and J genes are TRBV4-1 and TRBJ2-4, with no clear D. The J call is doubtful: the DNA matches TRBJ2-7 better. This CDR3 is 13 amino acids long. Germline CDR1 reads MGHRA; CDR2 reads YSYEKL. The CDR3 here is CASSLGRPHEQYF. CDR3 in DNA: TGCGCCAGCAGCCTCGGCAGACCCCACGAGCAGTACTTC.

This clonotype was seen only a few times. The chain employs TRBV5-1 and TRBJ2-5; 9 nucleotides line up with TRBD1. Per germline, CDR1 SGHRS and CDR2 YFSETQ. V was pared by 0 bases and J by 1 base, with 4 bases of the junction left unmatched. The CDR3 is 16 residues long. The CDR3 sequence is CASSLGGQGIQETQYF. CDR3 DNA: TGCGCCAGCAGCTTGGGGGGACAGGGCATCCAAGAGACCCAGTACTTC.

The V gene is TRBV12-3 or TRBV12-4, the J gene TRBJ2-2; 8 bases are shared with TRBD2. V gave up 6 bases and J gave up 0 bases; unmatched junction bases: 6. The length of the CDR3 is 16 residues. In DNA form, the CDR3 reads TGTGCCAGCAGACCCACAGCGGGGGCGAACACCGGGGAGCTGTTTTTT. Translated, it gives CASRPTAGANTGELFF.

A few counts support this clonotype. The chain couples TRBV7-9 to TRBJ2-1, with a weak D call TRBD2 (5 bases). The V end was cut by 5 bases, the J end by 5 bases, with 19 bases between. This CDR3 is built from 16 residues. Germline V gives CDR1 SEHNR, CDR2 FQNEAQ (reference sequence). The CDR3 is CASSPRGNSANNEQFF. CDR3 bases: TGTGCCAGCAGCCCCCGAGGAAATAGCGCTAACAATGAGCAGTTCTTC.

CDR3 sequence: CASSLRVGSYGYTF. CDR3 DNA: TGTGCCAGCAGCTTACGGGTGGGGAGCTATGGCTACACCTTC. The chain joins TRBV5-6 to TRBJ1-2; no reliable D call. Trimming took off 2 bases at V and 4 bases at J, with 12 bases between the two ends. There are 14 residues in the CDR3. Germline CDR1 and CDR2: SGHDT and YYEEEE.

The chain joins TRBV5-4 to TRBJ2-1, with 8 bases fitting TRBD2. Germline V gene lookup returns CDR1 SGHNT and CDR2 YYREEE (reference sequence). This CDR3 region has 15 residues. V dropped 1 base and J dropped 5; count of bases not matched to a gene: 5. The CDR3 nucleotides read TGTGCCAGCAGCTTGAGCTTAGCGGGGAACAATGAGCAGTTCTTC. Amino acid sequence: CASSLSLAGNNEQFF.

This chain uses TRBV12-3 or TRBV12-4 with TRBJ2-7, with 7 bases fitting TRBD1. Trimming cost V 6 bases and J 3 bases; bases outside gene matches: 5. This CDR3 contains 13 residues. The CDR3 bases are TGTGCCAGCAGCAGGGACAGATACTACGAGCAGTACTTC. Translating it yields CASSRDRYYEQYF.

There are a few counts of this clonotype. This chain links TRBV20-1 with TRBJ2-5; a weak D match, TRBD1 (5 bases). The J call may be incorrect, as the DNA end agrees better with TRBJ2-7. The CDR3 is 14 amino acids. Germline CDR1 reads DFQATT; CDR2 reads SNEGSKA (reference sequence). CDR3 amino acids: CSARAAGSYHEQYF. For the CDR3, the DNA is TGCAGTGCTAGGGCGGCAGGGTCATACCACGAGCAGTACTTC.

The CDR3 DNA follows: TGCAGTGCTAGAGCCGTGTCTAGCGGGAGTCGCGAACAGTACTTC. Encoded protein: CSARAVSSGSREQYF. The chain links TRBV20-1 to TRBJ2-4; 10 bases match TRBD2. The junction had 13 bases not matched to a gene; V was cut back by 1 base and J by 13 bases. The CDR3 contains 15 residues. CDR1 is DFQATT, CDR2 SNEGSKA, per germline (reference sequence).

In this sample, this clonotype turned up a few times. The chain joins TRBV12-3 or TRBV12-4 to TRBJ2-6; 9 positions match TRBD1. This CDR3 spans 16 amino acids. V lost 6 bases, J lost 3 bases, and 6 bases stayed unmatched. Written as DNA, the CDR3 is TGTGCCAGCAGCCCGGGACAGGGTAGTGGGGCCAACGTCCTGACTTTC. It codes for CASSPGQGSGANVLTF.

This clonotype was counted many times. This chain connects TRBV20-1 to TRBJ2-5; a possible D gene is TRBD2 (5 bases). CDR3 length: 13 amino acids. The germline gives CDR1 DFQATT, CDR2 SNEGSKA (reference sequence). The ends were cut back, 5 bases at V and 5 bases at J, with 15 bases in the middle. CDR3 loop: CSAGLASGETQYF. In DNA, the CDR3 is TGCAGTGCTGGGCTAGCATCCGGCGAGACCCAGTACTTC.

This rearrangement joins TRBV4-1 to TRBJ1-2; 7 bases match TRBD1. The CDR3 totals 15 residues. Looked up from germline, CDR1 is MGHRA and CDR2 is YSYEKL. V was pared by 2 bases and J by 4 bases, with 7 bases of the junction left unmatched. In DNA form, the CDR3 reads TGCGCCAGCAGCCAACCCTTGGACAGGATCTATGGCTACACCTTC. Encoded protein: CASSQPLDRIYGYTF.

This clonotype appeared a few times. V gene TRBV9 combines with J gene TRBJ2-3, with 11 nucleotides matching TRBD1. This CDR3 is 16 amino acids long. The ends lost 1 base at V and 3 bases at J; junction bases unmatched: 4. In germline, CDR1 is SGDLS, CDR2 YYNGEE. CDR3 bases: TGTGCCAGCAGCGTAACCGGACAGGGGGCTACAGATACGCAGTATTTT. Residues: CASSVTGQGATDTQYF.